This TCR beta chain was sequenced in a study of blood T cell repertoires in COVID-19 (dated by TCRdb to 2018 to 2021). About the study as a whole: The collaborator samples originated in the United States, Italy and Spain and spanned the acute and convalescent phases of COVID-19. The material from the prospective study consisted of cDNA or gDNA derived from T cells, B-cell-depleted T cells, or PBMCs. Where HLA class I and class II types were available, the types were taken from metadata supplied by the sample provider, not from assay-based typing. The repertoires were released in a freely available public database intended as a resource for research on the immune response to SARS-CoV-2. Deeply sampled blood TCRbeta repertoires from subjects exposed to, actively infected with, or recovered from COVID-19 were included in the dataset. Sample metadata almost always included a de-identified subject ID, COVID-19 status, age in years and sex. The samples were drawn from two sources: the first 160 participants of the ongoing ImmuneRACE study, and 1,000 to 1,500 subjects contributed by 6 global collaborators.

Broad study findings and their caveats: The amount of clinical and demographic metadata varied by source and participant and was provided uncurated.

Sequences MGHRA (CDR1) and YSYEKL (CDR2) are obtained from the germline V gene. Trimming costs V 0 bases and J 4 bases, and their ends lie 15 bases apart. The CDR3 measures 16 amino acids from cysteine to phenylalanine. CDR3 DNA only is kept here, 48 bases in frame from base 1. A remark on this clone: What antigen it recognizes has not been identified. The input lacks base qualities; no much larger clone sits a single base away.

TCRbeta CDR3 regions were amplified from genomic DNA by means of the immunoSEQ Assay, a bias-controlled multiplex PCR. As for the original processing: Nucleated cell counts per sample were estimated from amplification of reference gene primers within the assay. To quantify the absolute abundance of each unique TCRbeta CDR3 rearrangement, sequence reads were collapsed and filtered. Productive Simpson clonality was computed per sample as the square root of Simpson's diversity index over productive rearrangements. TCRdb retrieved this table from immuneACCESS and kept in-frame rearrangements only. Not all clones are present; in checked studies, unresolved V genes account for under half, and no reason is known for the remainder. V, J and clone size reflect that table, while D and trimming were determined from the DNA. Here the sample has 65,000 to 90,000 clones; around 79% occur a single time. Less than 30% of the sample is taken by the ten largest.

Collaborating institutions collected whole blood in K2EDTA tubes following their own protocols. For TCRbeta analysis, collaborators shipped samples in one of three forms: frozen whole blood, isolated PBMCs, or DNA extracted from either of those sample types. The rearranged segments are TRBV4-1 and TRBJ2-5; the D gene is possibly TRBD1, with 5 bases matching. This sequence was found in a man between 60 and 70 years old with active or convalescent COVID-19. The sequenced sample consisted of peripheral blood. The nucleotide sequence is TGCGCCAGCAGCCAAGATTGGGCAGGGAAAGGAGAGACCCAGTACTTC. Translated, it gives CASSQDWAGKGETQYF.